This TCR beta chain comes out of a study of blood T cell repertoires in COVID-19. This CDR3 has 21 residues. Germline lookup yields CDR1 LNHDA and CDR2 SQIVND (reference sequence). The junction had 26 bases not matched to a gene; V was cut back by 8 bases and J by 0 bases. This clone was detected a few times. The protocol was immunoSEQ multiplex PCR, while the TCRdb copy is restricted to in-frame clones and leaves out a portion. Of about 12,000 clones in the sample, about 76% are singletons; the top ten hold just over 6%. Those enrolled in Seattle joined during active infection and were followed longitudinally afterward.

The genes are TRBV19 and TRBJ1-1, with 8 positions matching TRBD1. Sequencing used peripheral blood. The sequence was collected from a man aged 55 to 70 with COVID-19, enrolled during active disease. CDR3 in DNA: TGTGCCAGTCTGCCCCGACCAGGACAGGGCCGGAGGGGTGACATGAACACTGAAGCTTTCTTT. Residues: CASLPRPGQGRRGDMNTEAFF.